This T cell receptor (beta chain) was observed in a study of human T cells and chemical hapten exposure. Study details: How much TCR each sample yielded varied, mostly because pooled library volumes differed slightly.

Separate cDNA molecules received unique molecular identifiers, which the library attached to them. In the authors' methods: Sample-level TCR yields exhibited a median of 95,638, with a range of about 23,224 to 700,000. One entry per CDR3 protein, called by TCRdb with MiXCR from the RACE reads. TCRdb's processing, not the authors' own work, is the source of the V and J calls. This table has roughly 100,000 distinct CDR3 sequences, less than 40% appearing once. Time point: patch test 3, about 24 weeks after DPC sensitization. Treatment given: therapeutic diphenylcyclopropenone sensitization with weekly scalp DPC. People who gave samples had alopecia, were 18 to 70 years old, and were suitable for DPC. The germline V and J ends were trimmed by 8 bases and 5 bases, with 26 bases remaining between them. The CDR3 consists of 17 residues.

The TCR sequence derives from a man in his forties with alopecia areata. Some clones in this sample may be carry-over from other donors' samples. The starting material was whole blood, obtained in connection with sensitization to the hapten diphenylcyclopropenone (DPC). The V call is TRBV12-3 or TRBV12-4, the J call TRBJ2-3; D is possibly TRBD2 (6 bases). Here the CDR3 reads CASSSMRDLRRIDTQYF. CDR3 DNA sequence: TGTGCCAGCTCGAGTATGCGGGACCTCCGGAGAATAGATACGCAGTATTTT.